Below, one T cell receptor (beta chain) is given with its context. The data were obtained in a study of shared T cell receptors in the human thymus. The CDR3 is 16 amino acids. Trimming removed 5 bases at V and 0 bases at J, with 14 bases between. CDR1 is MDHEN and CDR2 is SYDVKM in the germline V gene. Generated by immunoSEQ multiplex PCR, the TCRdb table keeps only in-frame clones and is missing some. The repertoire has about 400,000 clones, 95% of them found once; the top ten carry roughly 0.02%. This chain joins TRBV28 and TRBJ1-3; no firm D call. The clonotype comes from a human donor. The sequenced sample consisted of thymocytes. Here the CDR3 reads CASSTEQLVSGNTIYF. CDR3 coding DNA: TGTGCCAGCAGTACAGAACAGCTGGTCTCTGGAAACACCATATATTTT.